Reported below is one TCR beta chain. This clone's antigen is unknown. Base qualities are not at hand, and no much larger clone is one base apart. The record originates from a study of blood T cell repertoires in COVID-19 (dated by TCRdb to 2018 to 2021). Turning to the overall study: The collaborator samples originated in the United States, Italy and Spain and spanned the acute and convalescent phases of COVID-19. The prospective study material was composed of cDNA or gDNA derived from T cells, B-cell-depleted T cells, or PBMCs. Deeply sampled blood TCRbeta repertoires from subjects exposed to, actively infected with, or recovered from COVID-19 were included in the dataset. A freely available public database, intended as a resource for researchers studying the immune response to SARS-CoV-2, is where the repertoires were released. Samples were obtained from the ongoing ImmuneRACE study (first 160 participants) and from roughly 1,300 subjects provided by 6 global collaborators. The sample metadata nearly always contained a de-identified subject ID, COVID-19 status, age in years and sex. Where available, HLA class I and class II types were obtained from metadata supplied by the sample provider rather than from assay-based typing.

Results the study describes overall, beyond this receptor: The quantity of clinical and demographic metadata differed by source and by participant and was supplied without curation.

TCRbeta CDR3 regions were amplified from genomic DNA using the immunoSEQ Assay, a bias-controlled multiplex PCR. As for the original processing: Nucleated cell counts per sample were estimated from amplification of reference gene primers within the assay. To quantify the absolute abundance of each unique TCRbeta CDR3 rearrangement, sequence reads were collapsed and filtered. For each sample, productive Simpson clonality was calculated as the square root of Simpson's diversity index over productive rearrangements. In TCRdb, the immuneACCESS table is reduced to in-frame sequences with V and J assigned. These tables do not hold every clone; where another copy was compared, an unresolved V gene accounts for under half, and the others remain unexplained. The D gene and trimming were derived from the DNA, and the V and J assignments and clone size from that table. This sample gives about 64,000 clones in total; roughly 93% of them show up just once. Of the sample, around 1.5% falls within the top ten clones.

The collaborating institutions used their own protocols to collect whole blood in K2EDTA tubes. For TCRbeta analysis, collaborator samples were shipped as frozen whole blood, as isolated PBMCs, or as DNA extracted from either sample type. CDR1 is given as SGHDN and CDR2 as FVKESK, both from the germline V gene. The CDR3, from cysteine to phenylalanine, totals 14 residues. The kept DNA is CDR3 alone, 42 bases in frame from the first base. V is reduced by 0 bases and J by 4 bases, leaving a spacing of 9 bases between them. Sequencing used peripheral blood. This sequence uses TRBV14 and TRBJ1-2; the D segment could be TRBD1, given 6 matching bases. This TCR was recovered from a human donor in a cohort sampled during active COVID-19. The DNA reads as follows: TGTGCCAGCAGCCAAGATCGCAGGGGCTATGGCTACACCTTC. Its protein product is CASSQDRRGYGYTF.